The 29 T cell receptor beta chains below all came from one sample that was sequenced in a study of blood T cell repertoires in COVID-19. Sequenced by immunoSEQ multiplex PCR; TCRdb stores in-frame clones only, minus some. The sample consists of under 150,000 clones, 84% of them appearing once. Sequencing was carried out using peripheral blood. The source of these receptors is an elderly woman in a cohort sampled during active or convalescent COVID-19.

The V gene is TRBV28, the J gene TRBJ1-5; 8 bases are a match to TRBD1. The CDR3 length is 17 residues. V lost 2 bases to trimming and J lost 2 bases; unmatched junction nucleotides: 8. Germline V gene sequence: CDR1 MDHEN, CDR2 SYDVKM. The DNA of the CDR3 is TGTGCCAGCAGTTTACCAGGGACAGGTCATGGCAATCAGCCCCAGCATTTT. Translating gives CASSLPGTGHGNQPQHF.

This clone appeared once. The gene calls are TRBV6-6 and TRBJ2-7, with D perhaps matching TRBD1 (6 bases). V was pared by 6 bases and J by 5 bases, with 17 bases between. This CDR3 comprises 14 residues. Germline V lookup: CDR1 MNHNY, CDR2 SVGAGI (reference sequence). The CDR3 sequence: CASSKGGGSDEQYF. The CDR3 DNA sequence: TGTGCCAGCAGCAAAGGGGGTGGTAGCGACGAGCAGTACTTC.

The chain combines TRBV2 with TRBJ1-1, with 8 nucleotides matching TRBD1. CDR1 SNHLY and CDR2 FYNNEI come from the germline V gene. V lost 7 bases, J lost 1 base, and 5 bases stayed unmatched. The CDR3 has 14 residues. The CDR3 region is CASTWTGRNTEAFF. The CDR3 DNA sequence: TGTGCCAGCACTTGGACAGGGCGGAACACTGAAGCTTTCTTT. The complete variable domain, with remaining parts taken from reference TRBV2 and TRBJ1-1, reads EPEVTQTPSHQVTQMGQEVILRCVPISNHLYFYWYRQILGQKVEFLVSFYNNEISEKSEIFDDQFSVERPDGSNFTLKIRSTKLEDSAMYFCASTWTGRNTEAFFGQGTRLTVV.

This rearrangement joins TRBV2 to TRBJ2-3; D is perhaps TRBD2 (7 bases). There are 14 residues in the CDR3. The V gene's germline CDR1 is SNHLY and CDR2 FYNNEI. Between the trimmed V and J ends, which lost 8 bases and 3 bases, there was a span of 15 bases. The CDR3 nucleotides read TGTGCCAGCGGGGTGGGGGGGCCAACAGATACGCAGTATTTT. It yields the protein CASGVGGPTDTQYF.

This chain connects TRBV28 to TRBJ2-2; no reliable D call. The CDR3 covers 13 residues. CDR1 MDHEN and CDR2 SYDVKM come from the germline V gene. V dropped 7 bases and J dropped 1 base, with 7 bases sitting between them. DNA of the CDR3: TGTGCCAGCACCCAACAGAACACCGGGGAGCTGTTTTTT. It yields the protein CASTQQNTGELFF.

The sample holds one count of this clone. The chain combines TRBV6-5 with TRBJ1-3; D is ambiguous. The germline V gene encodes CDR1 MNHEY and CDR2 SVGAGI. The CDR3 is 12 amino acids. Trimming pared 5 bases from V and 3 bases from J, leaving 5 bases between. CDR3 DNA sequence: TGTGCCAGCAGTACAGATGGAAACACCATATATTTT. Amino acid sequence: CASSTDGNTIYF.

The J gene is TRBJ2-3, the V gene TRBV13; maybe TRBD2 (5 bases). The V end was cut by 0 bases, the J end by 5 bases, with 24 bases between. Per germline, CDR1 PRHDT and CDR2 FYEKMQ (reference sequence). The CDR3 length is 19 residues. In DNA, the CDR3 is TGTGCCAGCAGCTTAGGCCCCTCCAGTGAGGGCACCGGTTTAGATACGCAGTATTTT. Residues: CASSLGPSSEGTGLDTQYF.

This CDR3 reads CASSHSSPLHF. The CDR3 nucleotides read TGTGCCAGCAGCCACTCTTCGCCCCTCCACTTT. This chain uses TRBV6-2 or TRBV6-3 with TRBJ1-6, with no clear D. Germline V lookup: CDR1 MNHEY, CDR2 SVGEGT. Trimming took off 6 bases at V and 13 bases at J, with 10 bases between the two ends. CDR3 length: 11 amino acids.

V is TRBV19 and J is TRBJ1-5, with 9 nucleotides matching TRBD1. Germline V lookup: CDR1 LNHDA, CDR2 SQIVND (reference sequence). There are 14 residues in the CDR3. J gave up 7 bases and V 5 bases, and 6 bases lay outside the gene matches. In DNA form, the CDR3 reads TGTGCCAGTAGTTTAACAGGGGGCGTCCAGCCCCAGCATTTT. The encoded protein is CASSLTGGVQPQHF. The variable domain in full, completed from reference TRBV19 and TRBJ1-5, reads DGGITQSPKYLFRKEGQNVTLSCEQNLNHDAMYWYRQDPGQGLRLIYYSQIVNDFQKGDIAEGYSVSREKKESFPLTVTSAQKNPTAFYLCASSLTGGVQPQHFGDGTRLSIL.

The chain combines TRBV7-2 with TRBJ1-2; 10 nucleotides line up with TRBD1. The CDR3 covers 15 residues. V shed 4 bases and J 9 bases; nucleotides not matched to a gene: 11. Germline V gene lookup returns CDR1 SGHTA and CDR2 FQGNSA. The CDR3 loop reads CASSWTPGQGIRYTF. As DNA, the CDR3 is TGTGCCAGCAGCTGGACTCCGGGACAGGGGATCCGCTACACCTTC.

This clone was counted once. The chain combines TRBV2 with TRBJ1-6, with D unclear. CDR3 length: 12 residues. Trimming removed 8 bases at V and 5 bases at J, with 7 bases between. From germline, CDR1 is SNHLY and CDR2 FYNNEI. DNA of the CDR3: TGTGCCAGCGGCCAGAATAATTCACCCCTCCACTTT. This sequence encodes CASGQNNSPLHF.

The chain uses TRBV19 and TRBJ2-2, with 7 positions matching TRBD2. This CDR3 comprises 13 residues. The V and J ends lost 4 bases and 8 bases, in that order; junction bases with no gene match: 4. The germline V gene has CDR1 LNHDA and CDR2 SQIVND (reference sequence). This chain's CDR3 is CASSTSGYGELFF. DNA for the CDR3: TGTGCCAGTAGTACTAGCGGTTATGGGGAGCTGTTTTTT.

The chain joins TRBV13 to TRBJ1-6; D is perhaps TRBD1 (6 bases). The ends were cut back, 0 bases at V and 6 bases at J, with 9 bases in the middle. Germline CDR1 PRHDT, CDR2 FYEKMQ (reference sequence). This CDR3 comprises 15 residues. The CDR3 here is CASSLGQGVNSPLHF. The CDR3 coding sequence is TGTGCCAGCAGCTTAGGACAGGGCGTTAATTCACCCCTCCACTTT.

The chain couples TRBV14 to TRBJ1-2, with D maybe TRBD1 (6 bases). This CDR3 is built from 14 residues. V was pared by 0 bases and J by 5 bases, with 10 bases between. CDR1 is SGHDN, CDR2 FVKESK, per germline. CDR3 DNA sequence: TGTGCCAGCAGCCAAGAAGACAGGAGATATGGCTACACCTTC. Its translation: CASSQEDRRYGYTF.

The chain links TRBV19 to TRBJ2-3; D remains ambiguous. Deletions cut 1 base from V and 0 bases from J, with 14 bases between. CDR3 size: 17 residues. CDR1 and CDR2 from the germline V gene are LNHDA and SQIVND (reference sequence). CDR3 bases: TGTGCCAGTAGTATAGGCCGGCAGACAACTAGCACAGATACGCAGTATTTT. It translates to CASSIGRQTTSTDTQYF.

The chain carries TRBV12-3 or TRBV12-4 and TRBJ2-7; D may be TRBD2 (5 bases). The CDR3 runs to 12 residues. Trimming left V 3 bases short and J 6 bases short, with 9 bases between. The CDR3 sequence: CASSLDRGEQYV. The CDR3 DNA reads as TGTGCCAGCAGTTTGGACCGGGGCGAGCAGTACGTC.

CDR3 sequence: CASSQAATGENYGYTF. In nucleotides, the CDR3 is TGCGCCAGCAGCCAAGCCGCGACAGGGGAGAACTATGGCTACACCTTC. The rearrangement links TRBV4-3 to TRBJ1-2; 8 bases are a match to TRBD1. CDR3 length: 16 residues. The V segment lost 1 base and the J segment 2 bases; nucleotides outside the gene matches: 6. Germline V gives CDR1 LGHNA, CDR2 YSLEER.

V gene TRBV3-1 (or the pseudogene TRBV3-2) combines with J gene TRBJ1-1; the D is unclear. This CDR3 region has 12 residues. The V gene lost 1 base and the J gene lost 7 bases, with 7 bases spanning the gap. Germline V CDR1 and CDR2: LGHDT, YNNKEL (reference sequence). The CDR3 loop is CASSQGGGEAFF. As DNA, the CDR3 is TGTGCCAGCAGCCAAGGGGGAGGTGAAGCTTTCTTT.

CDR3 in amino acids: CAWSLGGDRNIQYF. Here the CDR3 DNA reads TGTGCCTGGAGTCTTGGGGGGGACCGAAACATTCAGTACTTC. The gene calls are TRBV30 and TRBJ2-4; TRBD2 matches at 7 bases. Unmatched junction bases numbered 7, after V lost 2 bases and J lost 6 bases. The CDR3 has 14 amino acids. Germline CDR1 and CDR2: GTSNPN and SVGIG (reference sequence).

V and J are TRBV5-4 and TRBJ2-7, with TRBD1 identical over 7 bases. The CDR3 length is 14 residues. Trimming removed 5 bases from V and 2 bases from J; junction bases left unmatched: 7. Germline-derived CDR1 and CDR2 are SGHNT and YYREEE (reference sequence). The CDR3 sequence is CASSRQGFPYEQYV. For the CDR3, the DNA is TGTGCCAGCAGTCGACAGGGCTTTCCCTACGAGCAGTACGTC.

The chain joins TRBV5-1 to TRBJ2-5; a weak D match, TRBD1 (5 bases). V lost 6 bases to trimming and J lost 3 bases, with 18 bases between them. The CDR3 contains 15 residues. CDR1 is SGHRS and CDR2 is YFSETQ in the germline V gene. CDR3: CASISNPGIKETQYF. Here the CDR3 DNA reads TGCGCCAGCATCTCAAACCCAGGGATTAAAGAGACCCAGTACTTC.

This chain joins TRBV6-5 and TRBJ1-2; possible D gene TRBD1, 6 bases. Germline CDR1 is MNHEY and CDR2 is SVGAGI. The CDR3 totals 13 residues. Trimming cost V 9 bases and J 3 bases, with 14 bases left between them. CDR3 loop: CASGGHLHYGYTF. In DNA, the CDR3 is TGTGCCAGTGGGGGACACCTACACTATGGCTACACCTTC.

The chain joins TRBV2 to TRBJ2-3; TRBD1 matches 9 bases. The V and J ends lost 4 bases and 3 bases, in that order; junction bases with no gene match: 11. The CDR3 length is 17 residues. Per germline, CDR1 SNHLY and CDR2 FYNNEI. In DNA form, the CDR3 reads TGTGCCAGCAGTGCCCCGTTGGGACAGGGTTTTACAGATACGCAGTATTTT. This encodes CASSAPLGQGFTDTQYF.

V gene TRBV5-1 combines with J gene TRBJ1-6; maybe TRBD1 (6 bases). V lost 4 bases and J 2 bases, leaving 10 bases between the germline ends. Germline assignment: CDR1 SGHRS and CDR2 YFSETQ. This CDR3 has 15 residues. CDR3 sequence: CASSTQGPYNSPLHF. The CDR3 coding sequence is TGCGCCAGCAGCACACAGGGCCCCTATAATTCACCCCTCCACTTT.

Here the CDR3 DNA reads TGTGCCAGCAGCTCCCCGGGACAGGTGTCCTCACCCCTCCACTTT. Protein: CASSSPGQVSSPLHF. The chain recombines TRBV6-5 with TRBJ1-6, with TRBD1 matching over 8 bases. Trimming removed 6 bases from V and 10 bases from J; junction bases left unmatched: 11. This CDR3 comprises 15 residues. Germline-derived CDR1 and CDR2 are MNHEY and SVGAGI.

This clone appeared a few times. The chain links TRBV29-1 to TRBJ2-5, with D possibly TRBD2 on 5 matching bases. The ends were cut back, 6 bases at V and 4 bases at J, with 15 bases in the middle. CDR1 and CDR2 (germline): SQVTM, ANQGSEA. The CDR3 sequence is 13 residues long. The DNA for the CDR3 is TGCAGCGTCCGATCTAGCAAAGGAGAGACCCAGTACTTC. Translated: CSVRSSKGETQYF.

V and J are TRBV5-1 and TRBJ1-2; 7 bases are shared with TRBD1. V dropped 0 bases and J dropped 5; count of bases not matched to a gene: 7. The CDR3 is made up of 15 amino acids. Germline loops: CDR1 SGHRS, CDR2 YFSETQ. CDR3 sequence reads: CASSLAPGQTYGYTF. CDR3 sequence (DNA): TGCGCCAGCAGCTTGGCCCCGGGACAGACTTATGGCTACACCTTC. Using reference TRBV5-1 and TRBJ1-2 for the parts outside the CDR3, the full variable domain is KAGVTQTPRYLIKTRGQQVTLSCSPISGHRSVSWYQQTPGQGLQFLFEYFSETQRNKGNFPGRFSGRQFSNSRSEMNVSTLELGDSALYLCASSLAPGQTYGYTFGSGTRLTVV.

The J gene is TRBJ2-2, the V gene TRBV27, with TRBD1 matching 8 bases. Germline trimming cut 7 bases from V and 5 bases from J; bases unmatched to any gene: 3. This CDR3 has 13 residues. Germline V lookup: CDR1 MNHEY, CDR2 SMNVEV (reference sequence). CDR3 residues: CASKTGVTGELFF. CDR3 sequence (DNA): TGTGCCAGCAAGACAGGGGTTACCGGGGAGCTGTTTTTT.

CDR3: CASSPRGTRRVNTQYF. The CDR3 region has the DNA TGTGCCAGTAGTCCGCGCGGGACTAGAAGGGTTAATACGCAGTATTTT. V usage is TRBV19 and J usage is TRBJ2-3, with 8 bases fitting TRBD2. Germline trimming cut 5 bases from V and 7 bases from J; bases unmatched to any gene: 14. Germline loops: CDR1 LNHDA, CDR2 SQIVND (reference sequence). CDR3 size: 16 residues.